One and the same sample provided the 32 T cell receptor beta chains below, sequenced in a study of T cell responses to AZD1222 COVID-19 vaccine. Data came from immunoSEQ multiplex PCR; TCRdb stores just in-frame clones and leaves some out. The repertoire includes 150,000 to 180,000 clones, about 87% of them detected once, and roughly 10% sits in the top ten. Sequencing was performed on peripheral blood, taken 28 days after the second AZD1222 dose. The receptors originated from an adult who received the AZD1222 COVID-19 vaccine.

The chain has TRBV30 and TRBJ2-4; TRBD1 matches 10 bases. The CDR3 length is 16 residues. Losses at the gene ends were 3 bases for V and 1 base for J; bases not matched to a gene: 6. Germline V gives CDR1 GTSNPN, CDR2 SVGIG (reference sequence). CDR3: CAWRGMGQGAKNIQYF. CDR3 DNA: TGTGCCTGGAGGGGGATGGGACAGGGGGCCAAAAACATTCAGTACTTC.

The chain carries TRBV5-4 and TRBJ1-2, with D tentatively TRBD1 (6 bases). Germline-derived CDR1 and CDR2 are SGHNT and YYREEE (reference sequence). The ends were cut back, 1 base at V and 4 bases at J, with 17 bases in the middle. CDR3 length: 16 amino acids. The DNA of the CDR3 is TGTGCCAGCAGCTTGCGGAGAGATGTAGGGGGCTATGGCTACACCTTC. This encodes CASSLRRDVGGYGYTF.

CDR3 in amino acids: CASSLTSGRAETQYF. The CDR3 DNA reads TGTGCCAGCAGCTTGACTAGCGGGAGGGCGGAGACCCAGTACTTC. The chain links TRBV7-9 to TRBJ2-5; 14 bases are a match to TRBD2. The CDR3 totals 15 residues. CDR1 and CDR2 (germline): SEHNR, FQNEAQ (reference sequence). V shed 3 bases, J shed 5 bases, and the junction held 2 bases outside the gene matches.

The chain carries TRBV4-1 and TRBJ2-3; D perhaps matches TRBD1 (5 bases). The CDR3 runs 15 residues. Germline V gives CDR1 MGHRA, CDR2 YSYEKL. V was clipped by 0 bases and J by 11 bases, with 18 bases between them. CDR3 protein: CASSQDSDGARRQYF. The CDR3 DNA follows: TGCGCCAGCAGCCAAGACTCAGATGGGGCGAGGAGGCAGTATTTT.

J is TRBJ2-3 and V is TRBV6-5, with 9 bases that match TRBD2. V was pared by 7 bases and J by 6 bases, with 8 bases of the junction left unmatched. This CDR3 has 14 residues. CDR1 and CDR2 (germline): MNHEY, SVGAGI. CDR3 residues: CASTPGGREDTQYF. CDR3 DNA: TGTGCCAGCACCCCTGGCGGGAGGGAGGATACGCAGTATTTT.

The chain carries TRBV28 and TRBJ2-2, with a possible D match to TRBD2 (5 bases). Germline V gives CDR1 MDHEN, CDR2 SYDVKM. The CDR3 loop spans 12 amino acids. Trimming removed 4 bases at V and 7 bases at J, with 7 bases between. CDR3 sequence (DNA): TGTGCCAGCAGTTCCGGGGTCGGGGAGCTGTTTTTT. Residues: CASSSGVGELFF. The complete variable domain, with remaining parts taken from reference TRBV28 and TRBJ2-2, reads DVKVTQSSRYLVKRTGEKVFLECVQDMDHENMFWYRQDPGLGLRLIYFSYDVKMKEKGDIPEGYSVSREKKERFSLILESASTNQTSMYLCASSSGVGELFFGEGSRLTVL.

The chain has TRBV29-1 and TRBJ1-1; D possibly corresponds to TRBD1 (5 bases). V was trimmed by 7 bases and J by 4 bases, leaving 16 bases between them. CDR1 is SQVTM, CDR2 ANQGSEA, per germline. The length of the CDR3 is 13 residues. Here the CDR3 DNA reads TGCAGCGGTGACGAAGGGGCGGGCACTGAAGCTTTCTTT. As protein: CSGDEGAGTEAFF.

The chain links TRBV30 to TRBJ1-2, with D unresolved. The germline V gene encodes CDR1 GTSNPN and CDR2 SVGIG (reference sequence). The CDR3 covers 15 residues. The ends were cut back, 0 bases at V and 6 bases at J, with 17 bases in the middle. DNA of the CDR3: TGTGCCTGGAGTGTAACCAGGCCGGGGATTAATGGCTACACCTTC. The encoded protein is CAWSVTRPGINGYTF.

V usage is TRBV7-9 and J usage is TRBJ1-2, with D perhaps TRBD1 (5 bases). Looked up from germline, CDR1 is SEHNR and CDR2 is FQNEAQ (reference sequence). Trimming took off 7 bases at V and 9 bases at J, with 21 bases between the two ends. The CDR3 consists of 14 residues. The CDR3 here is CASNVDGASRSYTF. The CDR3 nucleotides are TGTGCCAGCAACGTAGATGGGGCTTCGAGGAGCTACACCTTC.

The rearrangement uses TRBV5-4 and TRBJ2-1; D is undetermined. The V end lost 0 bases, the J end lost 2 bases, and 9 bases lay between the germline ends. The germline V gene has CDR1 SGHNT and CDR2 YYREEE (reference sequence). The CDR3 length is 15 residues. The CDR3 sequence is CASSLVGPTYNEQFF. CDR3 sequence (DNA): TGTGCCAGCAGCTTGGTCGGGCCAACCTACAATGAGCAGTTCTTC. Supplemented by reference TRBV5-4 and TRBJ2-1, the full variable domain reads ETGVTQSPTHLIKTRGQQVTLRCSSQSGHNTVSWYQQALGQGPQFIFQYYREEENGRGNFPPRFSGLQFPNYSSELNVNALELDDSALYLCASSLVGPTYNEQFFGPGTRLTVL.

V and J are TRBV11-2 and TRBJ2-2; D is possibly TRBD1 or TRBD2 (6 bases each). Germline V gene data show CDR1 as SGHAT and CDR2 as FQNNGV. This CDR3 region has 16 residues. Trimming took 4 bases from V and 6 from J, leaving 18 bases between them. The CDR3 here is CASSSRGGLWPGELFF. DNA of the CDR3: TGTGCCAGCAGCTCGCGAGGGGGACTCTGGCCCGGGGAGCTGTTTTTT.

The chain uses TRBV7-9 and TRBJ2-1; D is uncertain. The CDR3 is 13 amino acids. The V gene lost 1 base and the J gene lost 6 bases, with 7 bases spanning the gap. Germline V CDR1 and CDR2: SEHNR, FQNEAQ (reference sequence). CDR3 sequence reads: CASSLGGVNEQFF. CDR3 nucleotides: TGTGCCAGCAGCTTAGGGGGTGTCAATGAGCAGTTCTTC.

This sequence joins TRBV7-2 and TRBJ2-3, with D uncertain. Germline V CDR1 and CDR2: SGHTA, FQGNSA. Trimming stripped 1 base from V and 0 bases from J, with 11 bases between. This CDR3 is 16 amino acids long. The CDR3 bases are TGTGCCAGCAGCTTAGGGCAGACCCGGAGCACAGATACGCAGTATTTT. Translating gives CASSLGQTRSTDTQYF. The full variable domain, in which reference TRBV7-2 and TRBJ2-3 provide the parts outside the CDR3, is GAGVSQSPSNKVTEKGKDVELRCDPISGHTALYWYRQSLGQGLEFLIYFQGNSAPDKSGLPSDRFSAERTGGSVSTLTIQRTQQEDSAVYLCASSLGQTRSTDTQYFGPGTRLTVL.

The V call is TRBV2, the J call TRBJ2-1; D not certain. The CDR3 has 13 residues. Germline loops: CDR1 SNHLY, CDR2 FYNNEI. The germline V and J ends were trimmed by 0 bases and 6 bases, with 6 bases remaining between them. CDR3 coding DNA: TGTGCCAGCAGTGAAGCGCGGCCCAATGAGCAGTTCTTC. It translates to CASSEARPNEQFF.

CDR3 sequence: CASRGDNGNSPLHF. CDR3 coding DNA: TGTGCCAGCAGGGGGGACAATGGGAATTCACCCCTCCACTTT. The V call is TRBV4-2, the J call TRBJ1-6; D is possibly TRBD1 (6 bases). CDR1 is LGHNA and CDR2 is YNFKEQ in the germline V gene. The CDR3 runs 14 residues. The ends were cut back, 6 bases at V and 7 bases at J, with 13 bases in the middle.

This clone showed up just once. V usage is TRBV6-5 and J usage is TRBJ1-5; D is possibly TRBD1 (6 bases). The CDR3 totals 14 residues. Germline CDR1 and CDR2: MNHEY and SVGAGI. With 6 bases removed from V and 1 base from J, the gap between germline ends came to 10 bases. The CDR3 reads CASRRGGSNQPQHF. The CDR3 nucleotides are TGTGCCAGCAGGAGAGGGGGGAGCAATCAGCCCCAGCATTTT.

This clone was detected only once. This chain links TRBV6-1 with TRBJ1-2; 8 bases agree with TRBD1. The CDR3 length is 15 residues. V trimming: 2 bases; J trimming: 4 bases; junction bases outside the gene matches: 6. CDR1 is MNHNS and CDR2 is SASEGT in the germline V gene. CDR3 sequence (DNA): TGTGCCAGCAGTGAATACAGGGGGAGCAGCTATGGCTACACCTTC. Amino acids: CASSEYRGSSYGYTF.

This chain uses TRBV11-2 with TRBJ2-7; D is unresolved. The CDR3 loop spans 14 amino acids. Germline loops: CDR1 SGHAT, CDR2 FQNNGV. V was trimmed by 0 bases and J by 9 bases, leaving 15 bases between them. CDR3 DNA: TGTGCCAGCAGCTTAGATCGTGGCGGCGCCCGGCAGTACTTC. It is translated as CASSLDRGGARQYF.

J is TRBJ1-3 and V is TRBV14; D ambiguous. V lost 1 base, J lost 7 bases, and 8 bases lay in between. This CDR3 has 13 residues. CDR1 and CDR2 (germline): SGHDN, FVKESK. CDR3 region: CASSQGPYNTIYF. The CDR3, as DNA: TGTGCCAGCAGCCAAGGGCCGTACAACACCATATATTTT.

As for this clone: Other DNA sequences in this sample translate to the same CDR3. The chain joins TRBV9 to TRBJ1-6, with 8 positions matching TRBD1. The germline V gene encodes CDR1 SGDLS and CDR2 YYNGEE. With V trimmed by 2 bases and J by 8 bases, 3 bases remained unmatched. The CDR3 totals 14 residues. The CDR3 region is CASSVTGADSPLHF. In DNA form, the CDR3 reads TGTGCCAGCAGCGTGACAGGGGCCGATTCACCCCTCCACTTT.

V gene TRBV7-2 combines with J gene TRBJ2-2; perhaps TRBD1 as D (5 bases). Trimming removed 1 base at V and 4 bases at J, with 10 bases between. There are 15 residues in the CDR3. Germline V gene sequence: CDR1 SGHTA, CDR2 FQGNSA. The CDR3 DNA is TGTGCCAGCAGCTTAGTAACAGGACCCACCGGGGAGCTGTTTTTT. This encodes CASSLVTGPTGELFF.

The rearrangement links TRBV19 to TRBJ2-7; D tentatively reads TRBD1 or TRBD2 (8 bases each). In germline, CDR1 is LNHDA, CDR2 SQIVND (reference sequence). The CDR3 runs to 13 residues. The CDR3: CAGQGGRLNEQYF. CDR3 nucleotides: TGTGCAGGACAGGGCGGGAGGTTAAACGAGCAGTACTTC.

V is TRBV27 and J is TRBJ2-3, with 8 bases that match TRBD2. The V and J ends lost 5 bases and 5 bases, in that order; junction bases with no gene match: 9. The CDR3 has 15 residues. Germline V gene data show CDR1 as MNHEY and CDR2 as SMNVEV (reference sequence). The CDR3 region has the DNA TGTGCCAGCAGTCGCCCGGGACTAGAGAAAGATACGCAGTATTTT. Protein product: CASSRPGLEKDTQYF.

CDR3 sequence (DNA): TGCGCCAGCAGCTTGGGGCTAGCGAGGAGCTCCTACGAGCAGTACTTC. This translates into CASSLGLARSSYEQYF. This rearrangement joins TRBV5-1 to TRBJ2-7; D is possibly TRBD2 (6 bases). The CDR3 totals 16 residues. V gave up 0 bases and J gave up 0 bases, with 13 bases separating them. CDR1 SGHRS and CDR2 YFSETQ come from the germline V gene.

The V gene is TRBV6-4, the J gene TRBJ2-3; D is uncertain. Trimming left V 2 bases short and J 7 bases short, with 7 bases between. In germline, CDR1 is MRHNA, CDR2 SNTAGT. The CDR3 is made up of 12 amino acids. The CDR3 DNA reads as TGTGCCAGCAGTGACGAGGAGCATACGCAGTATTTT. Protein: CASSDEEHTQYF.

This chain uses TRBV5-1 with TRBJ1-4, with D hard to call. The CDR3 is made up of 13 amino acids. From germline, CDR1 is SGHRS and CDR2 YFSETQ. Trimming pared 4 bases from V and 8 bases from J, leaving 12 bases between. The CDR3 nucleotides read TGCGCCAGCAGCCCGGGCCCCCTAGAAAAACTGTTTTTT. Amino acids: CASSPGPLEKLFF.

In its sample, this clone was seen a few times. The chain has TRBV5-1 and TRBJ2-7; possibly TRBD1 or TRBD2 for D (5 bases each). CDR1 is SGHRS, CDR2 YFSETQ, per germline. The CDR3 is 15 amino acids. Trimming took off 2 bases at V and 7 bases at J, with 19 bases between the two ends. The CDR3 protein is CASSFSGTPNGEQYF. In DNA, the CDR3 is TGCGCCAGCAGCTTCTCTGGGACCCCGAATGGGGAGCAGTACTTC. Using reference TRBV5-1 and TRBJ2-7 for the parts outside the CDR3, the full variable domain is KAGVTQTPRYLIKTRGQQVTLSCSPISGHRSVSWYQQTPGQGLQFLFEYFSETQRNKGNFPGRFSGRQFSNSRSEMNVSTLELGDSALYLCASSFSGTPNGEQYFGPGTRLTVT.

CDR3 DNA: TGTGCCAGCAGTTTAAGTCAGCCCTACGAGCAGTACTTC. Its translation is CASSLSQPYEQYF. V and J are TRBV28 and TRBJ2-7; D is undetermined. CDR3 length: 13 amino acids. V gave up 2 bases and J gave up 2 bases, with 7 bases separating them. Germline V gene sequence: CDR1 MDHEN, CDR2 SYDVKM.

The chain carries TRBV28 and TRBJ1-6; D is possibly TRBD1 (5 bases). This CDR3 has 13 amino acids. The germline CDR1 and CDR2 sequences are MDHEN and SYDVKM. V was pared by 6 bases and J by 7 bases, with 10 bases between. CDR3 loop: CASRGEGNSPLHF. The CDR3 DNA follows: TGTGCCAGCAGGGGTGAGGGGAATTCACCCCTCCACTTT.

The V and J genes are TRBV6-6 and TRBJ2-4; D remains unclear. Trimming left V 4 bases short and J 3 bases short, with 13 bases between. There are 15 residues in the CDR3. CDR1 MNHNY and CDR2 SVGAGI come from the germline V gene (reference sequence). The CDR3 loop is CASSSPDVHKNIQYF. The CDR3 nucleotides read TGTGCCAGCAGTTCCCCGGACGTCCACAAAAACATTCAGTACTTC.

The CDR3 nucleotides are TGCGCCAGCAGCCAAAGTTTTTCGGGAGCGGGAGTGTCGAATGAGCAGTTCTTC. This translates into CASSQSFSGAGVSNEQFF. The V call is TRBV4-1, the J call TRBJ2-1; 8 nucleotides agree with TRBD2. CDR3 size: 18 residues. Germline V lookup: CDR1 MGHRA, CDR2 YSYEKL. V lost 2 bases to trimming and J lost 7 bases; unmatched junction nucleotides: 16.

The chain links TRBV6-5 to TRBJ1-4; 10 nucleotides agree with TRBD1. The germline V gene encodes CDR1 MNHEY and CDR2 SVGAGI. The CDR3 has 14 amino acids. V lost 5 bases and J lost 7; bases outside the gene matches: 4. The CDR3 here is CASSRDRGSEKLFF. The CDR3 coding sequence is TGTGCCAGCAGTCGGGACAGGGGAAGTGAAAAACTGTTTTTT.